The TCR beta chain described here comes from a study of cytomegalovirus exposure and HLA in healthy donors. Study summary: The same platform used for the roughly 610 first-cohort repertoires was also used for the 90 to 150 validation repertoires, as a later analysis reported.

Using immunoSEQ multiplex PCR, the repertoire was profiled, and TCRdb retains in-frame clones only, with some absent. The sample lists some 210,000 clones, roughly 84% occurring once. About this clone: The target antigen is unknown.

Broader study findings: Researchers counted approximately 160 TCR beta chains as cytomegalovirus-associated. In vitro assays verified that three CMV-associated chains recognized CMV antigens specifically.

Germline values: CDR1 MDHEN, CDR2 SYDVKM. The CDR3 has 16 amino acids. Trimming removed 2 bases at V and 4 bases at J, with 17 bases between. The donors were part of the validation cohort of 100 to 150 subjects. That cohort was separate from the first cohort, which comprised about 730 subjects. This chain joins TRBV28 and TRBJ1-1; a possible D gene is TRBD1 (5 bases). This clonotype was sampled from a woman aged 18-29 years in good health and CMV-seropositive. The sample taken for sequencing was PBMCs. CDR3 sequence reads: CASSLPQSDTGTEAFF. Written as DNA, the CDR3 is TGTGCCAGCAGTTTACCACAATCAGATACAGGCACTGAAGCTTTCTTT.